Presented here are 15 T cell receptor beta chains from one specimen sequenced in a study of T cell responses to AZD1222 COVID-19 vaccine. Produced via immunoSEQ multiplex PCR; TCRdb's table is partial and in-frame only. The table records about 55,000 clones, about 85% of them present only once. Sequenced material: peripheral blood, taken on day 0 of AZD1222 vaccination. Receptor source: an adult in good health.

V is TRBV30 and J is TRBJ1-2; no firm D call. CDR3 size: 13 residues. V lost 1 base to trimming and J lost 0 bases, with 6 bases between them. Per the germline V gene, CDR1 is GTSNPN and CDR2 is SVGIG (reference sequence). The CDR3 bases are TGTGCCTGGAGTGCACTCTCTAACTATGGCTACACCTTC. Encoded protein: CAWSALSNYGYTF.

The CDR3 region has the DNA TGTGCCATCAGCGGACAGCAGAGCTCTGGAAACACCATATATTTT. It translates to CAISGQQSSGNTIYF. This sequence joins TRBV10-3 and TRBJ1-3; tentatively, D is TRBD1 (6 bases). V was shortened by 6 bases and J by 0 bases, with 12 bases between the two germline ends. The CDR3 is 15 amino acids. Germline CDR1 and CDR2: ENHRY and SYGVKD.

The chain links TRBV29-1 to TRBJ1-2, with a possible D match to TRBD1 (6 bases). CDR3 length: 13 residues. V lost 3 bases and J 0 bases, leaving 8 bases between the germline ends. Germline V gene lookup returns CDR1 SQVTM and CDR2 ANQGSEA. In DNA, the CDR3 is TGCAGCGTTGAGGACAGACCTAACTATGGCTACACCTTC. It encodes CSVEDRPNYGYTF.

This chain uses TRBV13 with TRBJ1-6; no reliable D call. CDR1 is PRHDT, CDR2 FYEKMQ, per germline (reference sequence). Between the trimmed V and J ends, which lost 5 bases and 0 bases, there was a span of 14 bases. The CDR3 extends over 17 amino acids. As DNA, the CDR3 is TGTGCCAGCAGCGAACACGCACAGAGCTCCTATAATTCACCCCTCCACTTT. Translated: CASSEHAQSSYNSPLHF.

CDR3 protein: CASSSPGTGKRFFHEQYF. In DNA, the CDR3 is TGTGCCAGCAGCTCCCCGGGGACAGGGAAGCGTTTTTTCCACGAGCAGTACTTC. The chain links TRBV6-2 or TRBV6-3 to TRBJ2-7; 9 nucleotides match TRBD1. With V trimmed by 6 bases and J by 5 bases, 20 bases remained unmatched. In germline, CDR1 is MNHEY, CDR2 SVGEGT. The CDR3 has 18 amino acids.

J is TRBJ2-7 and V is TRBV18, with 10 bases aligning to TRBD1. The CDR3 spans 14 residues. Trimming cost V 3 bases and J 2 bases; bases outside gene matches: 1. CDR1 and CDR2 from the germline V gene are KGHSH and LQKENI. This CDR3 reads CASSPDRGPYEQYF. The DNA of the CDR3 is TGTGCCAGCTCACCTGACAGGGGGCCCTACGAGCAGTACTTC.

This clone was observed a few times. The chain is built from TRBV5-1 and TRBJ2-2; weak D call: TRBD1 (7 bases). CDR1 and CDR2 (germline): SGHRS, YFSETQ. Trimming left V 4 bases short and J 0 bases short, with 13 bases between. The CDR3 sequence is 16 residues long. CDR3 sequence: CASSPRGTANTGELFF. The CDR3 nucleotides are TGCGCCAGCAGCCCCCGGGGGACAGCGAACACCGGGGAGCTGTTTTTT.

V usage is TRBV5-1 and J usage is TRBJ1-2; D unresolved. The ends were cut back, 1 base at V and 6 bases at J, with 13 bases in the middle. The germline gives CDR1 SGHRS, CDR2 YFSETQ. This CDR3 comprises 14 residues. CDR3 nucleotide sequence: TGCGCCAGCAGCTTGACCGGGATGGGTCATGGCTACACCTTC. Amino acids: CASSLTGMGHGYTF.

The rearrangement uses TRBV9 and TRBJ1-1; TRBD1 aligns across 10 bases. The J segment lost 4 bases and the V segment lost 4 bases, leaving 4 bases of the junction unmatched. The CDR3 is made up of 14 amino acids. CDR1 and CDR2 (germline): SGDLS, YYNGEE. CDR3 residues: CASSLGTGATEAFF. The CDR3 coding sequence is TGTGCCAGCAGCCTAGGGACAGGGGCCACTGAAGCTTTCTTT.

The chain is built from TRBV18 and TRBJ1-1; 9 bases match TRBD1. Losses at the gene ends were 3 bases for V and 6 bases for J; bases not matched to a gene: 8. The germline V gene has CDR1 KGHSH and CDR2 LQKENI. There are 15 residues in the CDR3. The DNA of the CDR3 is TGTGCCAGCTCACCTCGGACAGGGGCATCCCCTGAAGCTTTCTTT. As protein: CASSPRTGASPEAFF. The entire variable domain, with the rest obtained from reference TRBV18 and TRBJ1-1, is as follows: NAGVMQNPRHLVRRRGQEARLRCSPMKGHSHVYWYRQLPEEGLKFMVYLQKENIIDESGMPKERFSAEFPKEGPSILRIQQVVRGDSAAYFCASSPRTGASPEAFFGQGTRLTVV.

This chain links TRBV4-1 with TRBJ2-3; possibly TRBD1 for D (5 bases). In germline, CDR1 is MGHRA, CDR2 YSYEKL. V dropped 3 bases and J dropped 0 bases, with 16 bases sitting between them. The length of the CDR3 is 17 residues. CDR3 coding DNA: TGCGCCAGCAGCCACCCCCCCGCAGGGAAGAGCACAGATACGCAGTATTTT. This gives the protein CASSHPPAGKSTDTQYF.

The rearrangement joins TRBV4-2 to TRBJ1-2, with a tentative D call TRBD1 (6 bases). The CDR3 is made up of 13 amino acids. Germline CDR1 and CDR2: LGHNA and YNFKEQ. Trimming removed 0 bases at V and 4 bases at J, with 6 bases between. The CDR3 DNA sequence: TGTGCCAGCAGCCAAGAAGGGGGCTATGGCTACACCTTC. This codes for CASSQEGGYGYTF.

This sequence joins TRBV4-3 and TRBJ1-2; tentatively, D is TRBD1 (5 bases). CDR1 LGHNA and CDR2 YSLEER come from the germline V gene. The CDR3 length is 13 residues. The V end lost 0 bases, the J end lost 7 bases, and 9 bases lay between the germline ends. CDR3 sequence (DNA): TGCGCCAGCAGCCAAGATGGGGCAGCTGGCTACACCTTC. It codes for CASSQDGAAGYTF.

This clone was detected once. The chain couples TRBV10-3 to TRBJ1-1; no firm D call. Trimming removed 1 base at V and 1 base at J, with 7 bases between. The CDR3 runs 14 residues. The germline gives CDR1 ENHRY, CDR2 SYGVKD. Written as DNA, the CDR3 is TGTGCCATCAGTGAGTGGGAGGGGAACACTGAAGCTTTCTTT. Protein product: CAISEWEGNTEAFF.

In this sample, this clone turned up once. This chain connects TRBV6-5 to TRBJ1-1; weak D call: TRBD1 (5 bases). Germline V gives CDR1 MNHEY, CDR2 SVGAGI. Trimming removed 6 bases at V and 1 base at J, with 12 bases between. This CDR3 has 14 residues. CDR3 in DNA: TGTGCCAGCAGACCTCAGGGCAGGAACACTGAAGCTTTCTTT. Translating gives CASRPQGRNTEAFF.